This entry lists 22 T cell receptor beta chains sequenced from one sample in a study of blood T cell repertoires in COVID-19. The method was immunoSEQ multiplex PCR; TCRdb's version includes in-frame clones alone and lacks a portion of them. The repertoire holds over 350,000 clones, 86% seen once, with 1.4% in the top ten. The sample comprised peripheral blood. Source of these receptors: a woman aged 25 to 39 with active or convalescent COVID-19.

This chain connects TRBV6-6 to TRBJ1-2; 8 bases are a match to TRBD1. V gave up 6 bases and J gave up 14 bases; unmatched junction bases: 8. The CDR3 has 11 amino acids. Germline V gene lookup returns CDR1 MNHNY and CDR2 SVGAGI (reference sequence). CDR3 in amino acids: CASRAPDRETF. The CDR3 DNA reads as TGTGCCAGCAGGGCTCCGGACAGGGAAACCTTC.

This chain joins TRBV27 and TRBJ1-2; possible D gene TRBD1, 5 bases. V was trimmed by 6 bases and J by 2 bases, leaving 13 bases between them. Germline V lookup: CDR1 MNHEY, CDR2 SMNVEV (reference sequence). The CDR3 is 14 amino acids. CDR3 in amino acids: CASRGGTVNYGYTF. CDR3 sequence (DNA): TGTGCCAGCAGGGGGGGTACAGTCAACTATGGCTACACCTTC.

A word on this clone: A read error may produce the germline difference seen at one junction end. V is TRBV30 and J is TRBJ2-7; a possible D gene is TRBD1 (5 bases). The CDR3 consists of 14 residues. Germline V gives CDR1 GTSNPN, CDR2 SVGIG (reference sequence). CDR3 nucleotides: TGTGCCTGGGGTGTTAAGGGGATCGCCTACGAGCAGTACTTC. The encoded protein is CAWGVKGIAYEQYF.

V usage is TRBV10-1 and J usage is TRBJ2-1, with 10 bases matching TRBD2. Trimming took 4 bases from V and 1 from J; bases not matched to a gene: 7. This CDR3 spans 17 amino acids. The V gene's germline CDR1 is WNHNN and CDR2 SYGVQD (reference sequence). For the CDR3, the DNA is TGCGCCAGCAGTGTATGGCCTAGCGGGGGTTCCTACAATGAGCAGTTCTTC. The encoded protein is CASSVWPSGGSYNEQFF.

The CDR3: CASSQGNSDYTF. The CDR3 nucleotides read TGCGCCAGTTCACAGGGAAATTCTGACTACACCTTC. This chain connects TRBV10-1 to TRBJ1-2; D may be TRBD1 (6 bases). The germline gives CDR1 WNHNN, CDR2 SYGVQD (reference sequence). V was cut by 9 bases and J by 10 bases, with 18 bases left in between. The CDR3 is 12 amino acids.

This sequence joins TRBV19 and TRBJ1-2, with 9 bases fitting TRBD1. J was trimmed by 4 bases and V by 0 bases; bases with no gene match: 3. This CDR3 comprises 15 residues. Germline V gene lookup returns CDR1 LNHDA and CDR2 SQIVND (reference sequence). The CDR3 DNA follows: TGTGCCAGTAGTATAGATCGGGGACAGGGCTATGGCTACACCTTC. Its translation is CASSIDRGQGYGYTF.

V and J are TRBV28 and TRBJ1-2, with D perhaps matching TRBD1 (5 bases). This CDR3 contains 15 residues. Germline CDR1 reads MDHEN; CDR2 reads SYDVKM. The V end was cut by 3 bases, the J end by 0 bases, with 11 bases between. The CDR3 nucleotides are TGTGCCAGCAGTTTTGTAGCGGGGGCTAACTATGGCTACACCTTC. Translated, it gives CASSFVAGANYGYTF.

This sequence joins TRBV5-8 and TRBJ1-2, with 9 bases lining up with TRBD1. Germline V gene data show CDR1 as SGHTS and CDR2 as YDEGEE. The CDR3 contains 16 residues. The V segment lost 3 bases and the J segment 2 bases; nucleotides outside the gene matches: 8. CDR3 nucleotide sequence: TGTGCCAGCAGCTACTTGCCGGGACAGGGAAACTATGGCTACACCTTC. This encodes CASSYLPGQGNYGYTF.

For the CDR3, the DNA is TGTGCCAGCAGTGACCCCGGGACAGGGGTTAACTATGGCTACACCTTC. This sequence encodes CASSDPGTGVNYGYTF. The J gene is TRBJ1-2, the V gene TRBV6-1; 10 bases are a match to TRBD1. Germline trimming cut 3 bases from V and 1 base from J; bases unmatched to any gene: 5. Germline V gives CDR1 MNHNS, CDR2 SASEGT. CDR3 length: 16 residues.

The chain combines TRBV6-1 with TRBJ2-1; TRBD2 agrees at 13 bases. Looked up from germline, CDR1 is MNHNS and CDR2 is SASEGT. V trimming: 2 bases; J trimming: 9 bases; junction bases outside the gene matches: 16. CDR3 length: 19 residues. The CDR3 loop is CASSERGPSGLAGVFEQFF. The CDR3 coding sequence is TGTGCCAGCAGTGAAAGGGGACCCAGCGGACTAGCGGGAGTGTTTGAGCAGTTCTTC.

The rearrangement joins TRBV11-2 to TRBJ2-3, with TRBD2 matching 11 bases. V lost 0 bases and J lost 6; bases outside the gene matches: 11. This CDR3 spans 18 amino acids. CDR1 and CDR2 from the germline V gene are SGHAT and FQNNGV. The CDR3 sequence: CASSLEGTSGGTADTQYF. The CDR3 DNA sequence: TGTGCCAGCAGCTTAGAAGGTACTAGCGGGGGCACTGCCGATACGCAGTATTTT. The full variable domain, its missing parts supplied by reference TRBV11-2 and TRBJ2-3, is EAGVAQSPRYKIIEKRQSVAFWCNPISGHATLYWYQQILGQGPKLLIQFQNNGVVDDSQLPKDRFSAERLKGVDSTLKIQPAKLEDSAVYLCASSLEGTSGGTADTQYFGPGTRLTVL.

This clone has only one observation. CDR3 coding DNA: TGTGCCAGCAGCTTGGATGTGGCAGGGTATAATTCACCCCTCCACTTT. It translates to CASSLDVAGYNSPLHF. The rearrangement uses TRBV5-8 and TRBJ1-6, with D perhaps matching TRBD1 (5 bases). Germline V CDR1 and CDR2: SGHTS, YDEGEE. This CDR3 spans 16 amino acids. V was shortened by 0 bases and J by 4 bases, with 11 bases between the two germline ends.

V is TRBV3-1 (or the pseudogene TRBV3-2) and J is TRBJ2-6; D not certain. Per germline, CDR1 LGHDT and CDR2 YNNKEL (reference sequence). V dropped 1 base and J dropped 3 bases, with 4 bases sitting between them. CDR3 length: 14 residues. The CDR3 sequence: CASSQGSGANVLTF. DNA of the CDR3: TGTGCCAGCAGCCAAGGCAGTGGGGCCAACGTCCTGACTTTC.

The chain joins TRBV5-1 to TRBJ2-2, with D unresolved. CDR1 and CDR2 (germline): SGHRS, YFSETQ. This CDR3 has 13 residues. V dropped 0 bases and J dropped 5 bases, with 5 bases sitting between them. The CDR3 nucleotides are TGCGCCAGCAGCTTGGTGGAGACCGGGGAGCTGTTTTTT. This sequence encodes CASSLVETGELFF.

The table lists this clone with a few counts. CDR3 region: CASSDQGTRTGGGSTEAFF. The CDR3 region has the DNA TGTGCCAGCAGTGACCAAGGGACGAGGACAGGGGGCGGAAGCACTGAAGCTTTCTTT. The chain joins TRBV2 to TRBJ1-1, with TRBD1 matching 11 bases. V gave up 3 bases and J gave up 4 bases; unmatched junction bases: 16. CDR3 length: 19 residues. Germline lookup yields CDR1 SNHLY and CDR2 FYNNEI.

The chain uses TRBV12-3 or TRBV12-4 and TRBJ2-5; TRBD2 might be the D (5 bases). V was clipped by 11 bases and J by 2 bases, with 15 bases between them. The CDR3 extends over 13 amino acids. DNA of the CDR3: TGTGCCGGGCCTTGGACGGGACAAGAGACCCAGTACTTC. This encodes CAGPWTGQETQYF.

This clone has a single count. As DNA, the CDR3 is TGCGCCAGCAGTCGCGGGGCCGGGGGGAGATCATACGAGCAGTACTTC. Amino acid sequence: CASSRGAGGRSYEQYF. V gene TRBV10-2 combines with J gene TRBJ2-7, with 7 bases that match TRBD2. The CDR3 sequence is 16 residues long. Germline CDR1 WSHSY, CDR2 SAAADI. V lost 5 bases, J lost 4 bases, and 14 bases stayed unmatched.

This chain links TRBV7-9 with TRBJ1-2, with TRBD1 matching 9 bases. Germline assignment: CDR1 SEHNR and CDR2 FQNEAQ (reference sequence). V gave up 3 bases and J gave up 3 bases; unmatched junction bases: 11. The CDR3 loop spans 17 amino acids. For the CDR3, the DNA is TGTGCCAGCAGCTTCGCACAGGGGGCGCGTGGTGACTATGGCTACACCTTC. Amino acid sequence: CASSFAQGARGDYGYTF.

The chain joins TRBV7-9 to TRBJ1-3, with 9 bases lining up with TRBD1. The CDR3 totals 16 residues. Trimming removed 2 bases from V and 2 bases from J; junction bases left unmatched: 4. Germline V gene data show CDR1 as SEHNR and CDR2 as FQNEAQ (reference sequence). CDR3 coding DNA: TGTGCCAGCAGCTTATCACAGGGGGCAACTGGAAACACCATATATTTT. Translation gives CASSLSQGATGNTIYF.

The V and J genes are TRBV5-4 and TRBJ1-6; the match to TRBD1 covers 9 bases. CDR1 and CDR2 from the germline V gene are SGHNT and YYREEE (reference sequence). J was trimmed by 9 bases and V by 10 bases; bases with no gene match: 11. The length of the CDR3 is 14 residues. The CDR3: CAGRTGDILSPLHF. CDR3 DNA: TGTGCCGGACGGACAGGGGATATTCTTTCACCCCTCCACTTT.

V is TRBV13 and J is TRBJ2-3; tentatively, D is TRBD2 (6 bases). The CDR3 covers 16 residues. Trimming pared 5 bases from V and 3 bases from J, leaving 18 bases between. CDR1 and CDR2 (germline): PRHDT, FYEKMQ (reference sequence). CDR3 sequence reads: CASSGRGAEGTDTQYF. In DNA form, the CDR3 reads TGTGCCAGCAGCGGGCGGGGCGCCGAGGGGACAGATACGCAGTATTTT.

The chain uses TRBV5-5 and TRBJ2-5; no clear D gene. Germline V gives CDR1 SGHKS, CDR2 YYEKEE (reference sequence). V lost 3 bases, J lost 1 base, and 10 bases lay in between. The CDR3 has 14 residues. The CDR3 DNA is TGTGCCAGCAGCTACCTGCCGGGCCAAGAGACCCAGTACTTC. Translation: CASSYLPGQETQYF.